These T cell receptor beta chains were read from a single sample in a study of beta chain features in type 1 diabetes. TCRdb keeps only in-frame clones here, not all; method: immunoSEQ multiplex PCR. This sample has about 150,000 clones, with around 10% found just once. The sequencing input was central memory CD4+ T cells from blood. Receptors were obtained from a man aged 18 to 29 in good health. Each CDR3 is given with its conserved first and last residue. A D gene is named only where the DNA matches it firmly. Clone size is stated in some rows and not others, as once, few, many or a class when expanded.

NA | TRBJ2-2 | NA | TRBV9 | TGTGCCAGCAGCGGAGACACAACGTCCGGTGGGGAGCTGTTTTTT | CASSGDTTSGGELFF
TRBD1 | TRBJ2-5 | few | TRBV9 | TGTGCCAGCAGCGTAGACTCCGGGACAGGGATTCTGGAGACCCAGTACTTC | CASSVDSGTGILETQYF
TRBD2 | TRBJ2-4 | few | TRBV4-1 | TGCGCCAGCACCCCGGCGGGACTAGCGGGAGGAATAGCCAAAAACATTCAGTACTTC | CASTPAGLAGGIAKNIQYF
TRBD2 | TRBJ2-2 | NA | TRBV14 | TGTGCCAGCAGCCCCGGACTAGCGGGGGGTTCCTGGGCCGGGGAGCTGTTTTTT | CASSPGLAGGSWAGELFF
TRBD1 | TRBJ2-3 | NA | TRBV30 | TGTGCCTGGAGTACGGGACAGGAGGCCACAGATACGCAGTATTTT | CAWSTGQEATDTQYF
TRBD2 | TRBJ2-1 | NA | TRBV2 | TGTGCCAGCAGGTTCCTACTAGCGGGGGGGCCGGTCTACAATGAGCAGTTCTTC | CASRFLLAGGPVYNEQFF
TRBD2 | TRBJ2-1 | NA | TRBV4-1 | TGCGCCAGCGTCCCCGCGGGGACTAGCGGTAACAATGAGCAGTTCTTC | CASVPAGTSGNNEQFF
TRBD1 | TRBJ2-5 | few | TRBV4-3 | TGCGCCAGCAGCCAAGCCCCCGACAGGGGAGGAGAGACCCAGTACTTC | CASSQAPDRGGETQYF
NA | TRBJ2-3 | NA | TRBV19 | TGTGCCAGTAGTACCTCCGTGAAAACAGATACGCAGTATTTT | CASSTSVKTDTQYF
NA | TRBJ2-1 | NA | TRBV6-5 | TGTGCCAGCGCCCCTGCTAGCAGCTACAATGAGCAGTTCTTC | CASAPASSYNEQFF
NA | TRBJ2-7 | NA | TRBV23-1 | TGCGCCAGCAGTCAATCCGACAGCACCTACGAGCAGTACTTC | CASSQSDSTYEQYF
TRBD2 | TRBJ2-1 | few | TRBV27 | TGTGCCAGCAGTCCCAGGACTAGCGGGGCCTCCTACAATGAGCAGTTCTTC | CASSPRTSGASYNEQFF
TRBD1 | TRBJ1-2 | few | TRBV4-2 | TGTGCCAGCAGCCAAGGGGGGGAACAGGGGCGTATCTATGGCTACACCTTC | CASSQGGEQGRIYGYTF
TRBD2 | TRBJ2-2 | NA | TRBV5-4 | TGTGCCAGCAGCCCCGCGAAAGGGTGGACTAGCACCGGGGAGCTGTTTTTT | CASSPAKGWTSTGELFF
TRBD2 | TRBJ2-3 | NA | TRBV7-9 | TGTGCCAGCAGCTTTCGGGGTAGCGGGGCTAGCACAGATACGCAGTATTTT | CASSFRGSGASTDTQYF
TRBD2 | TRBJ2-7 | NA | TRBV6-5 | TGTGCCAGCAAGCGGGGAAAGTGGCAGTACTTC | CASKRGKWQYF
NA | TRBJ2-1 | NA | TRBV4-2 | TGTGCCAGCAGCCAAGTCAACAGCTACAATGAGCAGTTCTTC | CASSQVNSYNEQFF
TRBD1 | TRBJ1-2 | NA | TRBV30 | TGTGCCTGGATCGCTGTGGGCCCGGGACAGGGACTCTATGGCTACACCTTC | CAWIAVGPGQGLYGYTF
NA | TRBJ2-7 | few | TRBV6-1 | TGTGCCAGCAGTGAAGTAGGTAGCGGCTACGAGCAGTACTTC | CASSEVGSGYEQYF
NA | TRBJ2-7 | NA | TRBV10-3 | TGTGCCATCAGTGAGCCCAGGGGGGGAACCTACGAGCAGTACTTC | CAISEPRGGTYEQYF
TRBD1 | TRBJ1-2 | NA | TRBV5-1 | TGCGCCAGCAGCTCTCAAACAGGGGGTAACTATGGCTACACCTTC | CASSSQTGGNYGYTF
TRBD2 | TRBJ2-5 | NA | TRBV19 | TGTGCCTCTAGTTGGGTTGCAAGCGGGAGTTCCAAGACCCAGTACTTC | CASSWVASGSSKTQYF
NA | TRBJ2-5 | few | TRBV5-1 | TGCGCCAGCAGCAGGGGATCGTACCAAGAGACCCAGTACTTC | CASSRGSYQETQYF
NA | TRBJ2-1 | NA | TRBV7-9 | TGTGCCAGCAGCCAGACTAGTAATGAGCAGTTCTTC | CASSQTSNEQFF
TRBD2 | TRBJ2-1 | few | TRBV28 | TGTGCCAGCAGTGACTTAGCGGGAGGAAGCCGCAATGAGCAGTTCTTC | CASSDLAGGSRNEQFF
TRBD2 | TRBJ2-2 | few | TRBV5-4 | TGTGCCAGCAGTTCGACTAGCGGGGGTAACACCGGGGAGCTGTTTTTT | CASSSTSGGNTGELFF
NA | TRBJ1-1 | NA | TRBV4-3 | TGCGCCAGCAGCCAACGCAGGGAGGACACTGAAGCTTTCTTT | CASSQRREDTEAFF
TRBD1 | TRBJ1-2 | few | TRBV4-1 | TGCGCCAGCAGCCAAGACAGTCCGGGACAGGGAAAGGATGGCTACACCTTC | CASSQDSPGQGKDGYTF
TRBD2 | TRBJ2-1 | NA | TRBV25-1 | TGTGCCAGCAGTGAGCCAGCGGGGATGAGTGGCGGTGAGCAGTTCTTC | CASSEPAGMSGGEQFF
TRBD2 | TRBJ2-3 | few | TRBV2 | TGTGCCAGCAGTGCTAGCGGGGGTCTCACAGATACGCAGTATTTT | CASSASGGLTDTQYF
TRBD1 | TRBJ2-7 | NA | TRBV4-3 | TGCGCCAGCAGCCAAGCGGGGACAGGGACCACCTACGAGCAGTACTTC | CASSQAGTGTTYEQYF
NA | TRBJ2-2 | NA | TRBV10-3 | TGTGCCATCAACTCAGGGACCGGGGAGCTGTTTTTT | CAINSGTGELFF
TRBD1 | TRBJ2-1 | NA | TRBV7-6 | TGTGCCAGCAGCTTTACCCAGACAGGGGTAAATGAGCAGTTCTTC | CASSFTQTGVNEQFF
TRBD2 | TRBJ2-1 | few | TRBV7-2 | TGTGCCAGCAGACGCGGACTAGCGGGGGAGTACAATGAGCAGTTCTTC | CASRRGLAGEYNEQFF
TRBD1 | TRBJ1-2 | NA | TRBV5-1 | TGCGCCAGCAGCGCCGGGACAGGGATCCATGGCTACACCTTC | CASSAGTGIHGYTF
TRBD1 | TRBJ1-6 | NA | TRBV23-1 | TGCGCCAGCAGTCAAAGGACAGGCCGGGGTAATTCACCCCTCCACTTT | CASSQRTGRGNSPLHF
TRBD1 | TRBJ2-7 | NA | TRBV7-9 | TGTGCGGTCCATCGCACCGGGACAGCGCGCACGGGAGAGCAGTACTTC | CAVHRTGTARTGEQYF
NA | TRBJ2-3 | many | TRBV18 | TGTGCCAGCTCACCAAGCAGGGCTGGGACAGATACGCAGTATTTT | CASSPSRAGTDTQYF
NA | TRBJ2-3 | many | TRBV28 | TGTGCCAGCCCCGCACCGGGGACCACAGCAGATACGCAGTATTTT | CASPAPGTTADTQYF
NA | TRBJ2-5 | NA | TRBV11-2 | TGTGCCAGCAGCCCCGTCGTGGGTGGGGCGGGGACCCAGTACTTC | CASSPVVGGAGTQYF
NA | TRBJ1-1 | many | TRBV7-9 | TGTGCCAGCAGCCCCTCCCCCGTTCGAGCTTTCTTT | CASSPSPVRAFF
TRBD2 | TRBJ2-3 | NA | TRBV6-6 | TGTGCCAGCAGCCTAGCGGGGGGTACAGATACGCAGTATTTT | CASSLAGGTDTQYF
NA | TRBJ2-7 | NA | TRBV11-3 | TGTGCCAGCAGCGAAAGGACGACCTCGTCTGCCGAGCAGTACTTC | CASSERTTSSAEQYF
NA | TRBJ2-3 | NA | TRBV11-2 | TGTGCCAGCAGCGTTGTGGGCCGAGGGGGCACAGATACGCAGTATTTT | CASSVVGRGGTDTQYF
TRBD2 | TRBJ2-7 | NA | TRBV2 | TGTGCCAGCAGTGAAGTAGGGGCTAGCGGGATCGAGCAGTACTTC | CASSEVGASGIEQYF
NA | TRBJ2-5 | NA | TRBV5-1 | TGCGCCAGCAGCAACCCCCCCGAAGAGACCCAGTACTTC | CASSNPPEETQYF
TRBD1 | TRBJ2-5 | NA | TRBV7-6 | TGTGCCAGCAGCTTAGTCCGACAGGGGTCTAGAGAGACCCAGTACTTC | CASSLVRQGSRETQYF
NA | TRBJ2-3 | many | TRBV7-3 | TGTGCCAGCAGCCCGGGACTTGGGGTGGGTGATACGCAGTATTTT | CASSPGLGVGDTQYF
TRBD1 | TRBJ2-2 | few | TRBV6-6 | TGTGCCAGCGTCGACAGGGGGTTTATCGGGGAGCTGTTTTTT | CASVDRGFIGELFF
TRBD1 | TRBJ2-3 | NA | TRBV2 | TGTGCCAGCAGCGGACGGGCCGGGACAGGAACTCACTCCCAGTATTTT | CASSGRAGTGTHSQYF
TRBD2 | TRBJ2-1 | NA | TRBV28 | TGTGCCAGCAGTTTATCGGGAGGGACATATGAGCAGTTCTTC | CASSLSGGTYEQFF
NA | TRBJ1-3 | few | TRBV4-2 | TGTGCCAGCAGCCCCGAGACAGTTTACGGAAACACCATATATTTT | CASSPETVYGNTIYF
NA | TRBJ1-5 | few | TRBV7-8 | TGTGCCAGCAGGGCCAGTTATAGCAATCAGCCCCAGCATTTT | CASRASYSNQPQHF
TRBD2 | TRBJ2-5 | few | TRBV5-1 | TGCGCCAGCAGCTCACTAGCGGGGCCTCACGTGACCCAGTACTTC | CASSSLAGPHVTQYF
NA | TRBJ2-3 | few | TRBV7-2 | TGTGCCAGCAGCAGGTACAGCACAGATACGCAGTATTTT | CASSRYSTDTQYF